Presented here are 9 T cell receptor beta chains from one specimen sequenced in a study of blood T cell repertoires in COVID-19. TCRdb's copy holds only in-frame clones and misses some; the assay was immunoSEQ multiplex PCR. In the table there are a few hundred thousand clones, approximately 90% of which are singletons. Sequenced input: PBMCs or T cells enriched from blood (not recorded which). The receptor set was obtained from a woman aged 18-29 years who had recovered from COVID-19.

The J gene is TRBJ2-2, the V gene TRBV5-1; weak D call: TRBD2 (5 bases). Trimming took off 6 bases at V and 7 bases at J, with 16 bases between the two ends. Germline V gene sequence: CDR1 SGHRS, CDR2 YFSETQ. This CDR3 has 14 residues. In DNA, the CDR3 is TGCGCCAGCATCGTTAAGGGTCGGGGCGGGGAGCTGTTTTTT. It specifies CASIVKGRGGELFF.

This clone was seen once. The J gene is TRBJ1-1, the V gene TRBV20-1, with D tentatively TRBD1 (5 bases). Per the germline V gene, CDR1 is DFQATT and CDR2 is SNEGSKA (reference sequence). This CDR3 comprises 11 residues. V was shortened by 3 bases and J by 7 bases, with 9 bases between the two germline ends. The CDR3 spells CSARSDNEAFF. The CDR3 nucleotides are TGCAGTGCTAGGTCGGACAATGAAGCTTTCTTT.

The gene calls are TRBV27 and TRBJ2-3; 9 bases match TRBD1. The CDR3 is 16 amino acids. V lost 5 bases, J lost 3 bases, and 9 bases stayed unmatched. Germline V CDR1 and CDR2: MNHEY, SMNVEV (reference sequence). For the CDR3, the DNA is TGTGCCAGCAGTCGACCGGGACAGGGAGGTACAGATACGCAGTATTTT. The encoded protein is CASSRPGQGGTDTQYF.

This chain joins TRBV27 and TRBJ1-4; D gene uncertain. V lost 0 bases, J lost 7 bases, and 12 bases lay in between. Germline assignment: CDR1 MNHEY and CDR2 SMNVEV (reference sequence). CDR3 length: 15 residues. The CDR3 DNA follows: TGTGCCAGCAGTTTATCGGTATCGAGAGGTGAAAAACTGTTTTTT. As protein: CASSLSVSRGEKLFF. Supplemented by reference TRBV27 and TRBJ1-4, the full variable domain reads EAQVTQNPRYLITVTGKKLTVTCSQNMNHEYMSWYRQDPGLGLRQIYYSMNVEVTDKGDVPEGYKVSRKEKRNFPLILESPSPNQTSLYFCASSLSVSRGEKLFFGSGTQLSVL.

This clone was detected only once. This chain joins TRBV3-1 (or the pseudogene TRBV3-2) and TRBJ2-1, with 8 bases identical to TRBD2. Germline V CDR1 and CDR2: LGHDT, YNNKEL (reference sequence). The J segment lost 7 bases and the V segment lost 0 bases, leaving 11 bases of the junction unmatched. CDR3 size: 17 residues. CDR3 coding DNA: TGTGCCAGCAGCCAAGAGGGTAGCGGGGCTTGGAGGAATGAGCAGTTCTTC. Residues: CASSQEGSGAWRNEQFF.

This sequence joins TRBV19 and TRBJ1-5, with TRBD1 matching over 7 bases. Per the germline V gene, CDR1 is LNHDA and CDR2 is SQIVND (reference sequence). The ends lost 4 bases at V and 0 bases at J; junction bases unmatched: 21. The CDR3 loop spans 21 amino acids. The CDR3 spells CASSRSLLRDSRLYSNQPQHF. The CDR3 region has the DNA TGTGCCAGTAGTAGATCCCTCCTCCGGGACAGTAGACTCTATAGCAATCAGCCCCAGCATTTT. Based on the CDR3 plus reference TRBV19 and TRBJ1-5, the full variable domain is DGGITQSPKYLFRKEGQNVTLSCEQNLNHDAMYWYRQDPGQGLRLIYYSQIVNDFQKGDIAEGYSVSREKKESFPLTVTSAQKNPTAFYLCASSRSLLRDSRLYSNQPQHFGDGTRLSIL.

V usage is TRBV5-8 and J usage is TRBJ1-4; D is possibly TRBD1 (6 bases). V lost 8 bases, J lost 0 bases, and 14 bases lay in between. From germline, CDR1 is SGHTS and CDR2 YDEGEE. The CDR3 contains 15 residues. In DNA form, the CDR3 reads TGTGCCAGTTCTACAGGGAGTGCAACTAATGAAAAACTGTTTTTT. It specifies CASSTGSATNEKLFF.

Regarding this clone: Other DNA variants within this sample encode the same CDR3. This chain links TRBV19 with TRBJ1-1; a weak D match, TRBD1 (5 bases). V was cut by 2 bases and J by 2 bases, with 9 bases left in between. In germline, CDR1 is LNHDA, CDR2 SQIVND (reference sequence). The CDR3 is made up of 14 amino acids. CDR3 residues: CASSIQGGNTEAFF. CDR3 nucleotides: TGTGCCAGTAGTATACAGGGAGGCAACACTGAAGCTTTCTTT.

The count of this clone is one. The V call is TRBV7-2, the J call TRBJ1-1; 10 bases align to TRBD1. Germline V gene lookup returns CDR1 SGHTA and CDR2 FQGNSA. This CDR3 comprises 15 residues. The ends lost 5 bases at V and 1 base at J; junction bases unmatched: 4. CDR3 in amino acids: CASSPWDRGNTEAFF. The CDR3 DNA is TGTGCCAGCAGCCCCTGGGACAGGGGGAACACTGAAGCTTTCTTT.